Following are 10 T cell receptor beta chains from one sample sequenced in a study of cytotoxic CD8 clonotypes in ibrutinib-treated CLL. Some clones are missing from TCRdb's copy, which holds only in-frame ones; the method was immunoSEQ multiplex PCR. The profile shows about 300,000 clones, about 64% of them singletons. Sequenced here: PBMCs, sampled after 36 months of ibrutinib treatment. All receptors come from a human donor with chronic lymphocytic leukemia.

The V and J genes are TRBV4-3 and TRBJ2-3; 8 nucleotides agree with TRBD1. After removal of 1 base from V and 9 bases from J, the junction contained 6 bases not matched to a gene. The germline CDR1 and CDR2 sequences are LGHNA and YSLEER. The CDR3 totals 14 residues. The CDR3 region is CASSQVPGGPTQYF. CDR3 nucleotides: TGCGCCAGCAGCCAAGTGCCAGGGGGCCCGACGCAGTATTTT.

The chain links TRBV5-6 to TRBJ2-2; TRBD2 aligns across 9 bases. CDR3 size: 17 residues. The germline CDR1 and CDR2 sequences are SGHDT and YYEEEE. V dropped 0 bases and J dropped 6; count of bases not matched to a gene: 9. CDR3 region: CASSLGLAGTEAGELFF. DNA for the CDR3: TGTGCCAGCAGCTTGGGGCTAGCGGGAACCGAGGCCGGGGAGCTGTTTTTT.

The genes are TRBV4-3 and TRBJ2-1; the match to TRBD2 covers 10 bases. Germline V gives CDR1 LGHNA, CDR2 YSLEER. Trimming took 3 bases from V and 5 from J; bases not matched to a gene: 7. There are 16 residues in the CDR3. DNA of the CDR3: TGCGCCAGCAGCCATTCCTTAGCGGGAGGACACAATGAGCAGTTCTTC. Residues: CASSHSLAGGHNEQFF.

The rearrangement joins TRBV6-5 to TRBJ2-5; D not resolved. This CDR3 has 11 amino acids. The V end was cut by 8 bases, the J end by 3 bases, with 7 bases between. CDR1 is MNHEY, CDR2 SVGAGI, per germline. The CDR3 DNA sequence: TGTGCCAGCGGGATAAAAGAGACCCAGTACTTC. Amino acids: CASGIKETQYF.

The genes are TRBV12-5 and TRBJ1-5, with D tentatively TRBD1 (6 bases). CDR1 is LGHNT, CDR2 FRNRAP, per germline. The CDR3 sequence is 15 residues long. Trimming cost V 1 base and J 7 bases, with 14 bases left between them. The CDR3 coding sequence is TGTGCTAGTGGTTTGGGGACAGTTTTAGAACAGCCCCAGCATTTT. Protein product: CASGLGTVLEQPQHF.

V usage is TRBV4-1 and J usage is TRBJ1-2, with 7 bases lining up with TRBD1. The junction had 5 bases not matched to a gene; V was cut back by 3 bases and J by 4 bases. Germline values: CDR1 MGHRA, CDR2 YSYEKL. The CDR3 is 14 amino acids. CDR3 sequence (DNA): TGCGCCAGCAGCCATTACAGGGGAAGCTATGGCTACACCTTC. It encodes CASSHYRGSYGYTF.

The V and J genes are TRBV27 and TRBJ1-2, with no clear D. The CDR3 is 13 amino acids. The V gene's germline CDR1 is MNHEY and CDR2 SMNVEV (reference sequence). The V and J ends lost 0 bases and 5 bases respectively, with 7 bases between them. The CDR3: CASSLSPTYGYTF. DNA of the CDR3: TGTGCCAGCAGTTTATCCCCCACGTATGGCTACACCTTC.

The chain joins TRBV5-1 to TRBJ1-1; D is unresolved. Germline lookup yields CDR1 SGHRS and CDR2 YFSETQ. The V end lost 0 bases, the J end lost 5 bases, and 5 bases lay between the germline ends. This CDR3 has 12 residues. CDR3 sequence reads: CASSLGATEAFF. DNA of the CDR3: TGCGCCAGCAGCTTGGGGGCGACTGAAGCTTTCTTT.

This rearrangement joins TRBV23-1 to TRBJ1-1, with D unresolved. TRBV23-1 carries the ORF label, with uncertain function. The CDR3 extends over 15 amino acids. V shed 7 bases and J shed 0 bases, with 15 bases lying between them. CDR3 protein: CASIPEGELNTEAFF. CDR3 sequence (DNA): TGCGCCAGCATCCCAGAGGGAGAGCTGAACACTGAAGCTTTCTTT.

V and J are TRBV15 and TRBJ1-4; D is unresolved. There are 14 residues in the CDR3. V was shortened by 1 base and J by 7 bases, with 10 bases between the two germline ends. CDR1 is LNHNV and CDR2 is YYDKDF in the germline V gene (reference sequence). The CDR3 DNA reads TGTGCCACCAGCAGAGTCCTAACGGGTGAAAAACTGTTTTTT. Its protein product is CATSRVLTGEKLFF. The variable domain in full, completed from reference TRBV15 and TRBJ1-4, reads DAMVIQNPRYQVTQFGKPVTLSCSQTLNHNVMYWYQQKSSQAPKLLFHYYDKDFNNEADTPDNFQSRRPNTSFCFLDIRSPGLGDTAMYLCATSRVLTGEKLFFGSGTQLSVL.